One and the same sample provided the 19 T cell receptor beta chains below, sequenced in a study of T cell repertoires in cytomegalovirus infection. MiXCR was run by TCRdb on the reads, yielding one entry per CDR3 protein. The sample has fewer than 550,000 distinct CDR3 sequences; roughly 29% are singletons. The sequencing input was PBMCs. These receptors all come from a human donor in good health (CMV status not recorded). Some clones in this sample may be carry-over from other donors' samples.

In its sample, this clonotype was seen a few times. J is TRBJ1-3 and V is TRBV19; 7 nucleotides match TRBD1. CDR3 size: 15 residues. The germline V gene encodes CDR1 LNHDA and CDR2 SQIVND (reference sequence). With V trimmed by 5 bases and J by 0 bases, 4 bases remained unmatched. The CDR3 nucleotides read TGTGCCAGTAGTCCGGGACAGCACTCTGGAAACACCATATATTTT. Encoded protein: CASSPGQHSGNTIYF.

V gene TRBV7-9 combines with J gene TRBJ2-7, with D possibly being TRBD2 (5 bases). This CDR3 spans 12 amino acids. Germline CDR1 is SEHNR and CDR2 is FQNEAQ (reference sequence). Trimming stripped 6 bases from V and 7 bases from J, with 13 bases between. The chain's CDR3 is CASRLDRGEQYV. The CDR3 DNA reads as TGTGCCAGCAGGCTTGATAGAGGGGAGCAGTACGTC.

The chain couples TRBV10-3 to TRBJ1-5; 9 positions match TRBD1. Germline trimming cut 2 bases from V and 3 bases from J; bases unmatched to any gene: 8. The CDR3 has 17 amino acids. Germline CDR1 is ENHRY and CDR2 is SYGVKD. The CDR3 sequence: CAISEDIGQGLNQPQHF. The DNA for the CDR3 is TGTGCCATCAGTGAGGATATCGGACAGGGGCTCAATCAGCCCCAGCATTTT.

The chain is built from TRBV28 and TRBJ2-7; possible D gene TRBD1, 5 bases. The CDR3 is 14 residues long. V gave up 5 bases and J gave up 6 bases, with 17 bases separating them. Germline-derived CDR1 and CDR2 are MDHEN and SYDVKM. In DNA, the CDR3 is TGTGCCAGCAGTCAGAAGGGGATGGCTACCGAGCAGTACTTC. This sequence encodes CASSQKGMATEQYF. The full variable domain, with the rest looked up from reference TRBV28 and TRBJ2-7, is DVKVTQSSRYLVKRTGEKVFLECVQDMDHENMFWYRQDPGLGLRLIYFSYDVKMKEKGDIPEGYSVSREKKERFSLILESASTNQTSMYLCASSQKGMATEQYFGPGTRLTVT.

On this clonotype itself: A junction end diverges from the germline sequence, so it may reflect a read error. V usage is TRBV7-7 and J usage is TRBJ2-2; maybe TRBD2 (6 bases). The germline V gene has CDR1 SSHAT and CDR2 FNYEAQ (reference sequence). This CDR3 comprises 15 residues. CDR3 region: CASSSDYLFTGELFF. DNA of the CDR3: TGTGCTAGCAGCTCGGACTACCTGTTCACCGGGGAGCTGTTTTTT.

This chain joins TRBV7-9 and TRBJ2-2; 9 bases agree with TRBD2. The CDR3 runs 17 residues. The germline V gene encodes CDR1 SEHNR and CDR2 FQNEAQ (reference sequence). With 1 base clipped from V and 1 base from J, the junction kept 4 bases outside the gene matches. DNA for the CDR3: TGTGCCAGCAGCTTAGGAACTAGCGGGCGGAACACCGGGGAGCTGTTTTTT. It specifies CASSLGTSGRNTGELFF. Combining the CDR3 with reference TRBV7-9 and TRBJ2-2 gives the whole variable domain DTGVSQNPRHKITKRGQNVTFRCDPISEHNRLYWYRQTLGQGPEFLTYFQNEAQLEKSRLLSDRFSAERPKGSFSTLEIQRTEQGDSAMYLCASSLGTSGRNTGELFFGEGSRLTVL.

CDR3 DNA: TGTGCCAGTAGTGTGACTGCGGGAGGTACCTATGGCTACACCTTC. Its translation: CASSVTAGGTYGYTF. The V and J genes are TRBV19 and TRBJ1-2; D gene ambiguous. CDR3 length equals 15 residues. Germline CDR1 and CDR2: LNHDA and SQIVND (reference sequence). V was clipped by 5 bases and J by 4 bases, with 17 bases between them.

The chain employs TRBV27 and TRBJ1-4, with 8 nucleotides matching TRBD1. The CDR3 length is 15 residues. Germline loops: CDR1 MNHEY, CDR2 SMNVEV (reference sequence). V shed 4 bases and J 5 bases; nucleotides not matched to a gene: 6. The CDR3 reads CASSSGGAGNEKLFF. As DNA, the CDR3 is TGTGCCAGCAGTTCAGGGGGCGCAGGGAATGAAAAACTGTTTTTT.

Here the CDR3 reads CASSHRDRPMNTEAFF. DNA for the CDR3: TGTGCCAGCAGCCATAGGGACCGACCAATGAACACTGAAGCTTTCTTT. This sequence joins TRBV7-8 and TRBJ1-1, with a weak D call TRBD1 (5 bases). Looked up from germline, CDR1 is SGHVS and CDR2 is FQNEAQ. CDR3 length equals 16 residues. V was cut by 5 bases and J by 0 bases, with 16 bases left in between. Combining the CDR3 with reference TRBV7-8 and TRBJ1-1 gives the whole variable domain GAGVSQSPRYKVAKRGQDVALRCDPISGHVSLFWYQQALGQGPEFLTYFQNEAQLDKSGLPSDRFFAERPEGSVSTLKIQRTQQEDSAVYLCASSHRDRPMNTEAFFGQGTRLTVV.

This clonotype came up a few times. The V and J genes are TRBV6-2 or TRBV6-3 and TRBJ1-5; a possible D gene is TRBD1 (5 bases). Germline loops: CDR1 MNHEY, CDR2 SVGEGT. With 6 bases removed from V and 4 bases from J, the gap between germline ends came to 16 bases. The CDR3 spans 15 residues. DNA of the CDR3: TGTGCCAGCAGATCTCCGGACACTTTGAATCAGCCCCAGCATTTT. It yields the protein CASRSPDTLNQPQHF.

DNA of the CDR3: TGCAGTGCTAGGGGACTAGCGACCAGCACAGATACGCAGTATTTT. Protein sequence: CSARGLATSTDTQYF. V and J are TRBV20-1 and TRBJ2-3; 10 nucleotides line up with TRBD2. CDR1 is DFQATT and CDR2 is SNEGSKA in the germline V gene (reference sequence). CDR3 length: 15 residues. V shed 3 bases, J shed 0 bases, and the junction held 3 bases outside the gene matches.

V gene TRBV11-3 combines with J gene TRBJ2-7; 7 nucleotides agree with TRBD2. J gave up 7 bases and V 5 bases, and 11 bases lay outside the gene matches. CDR1 and CDR2 (germline): SGHNT, YENEEA. This CDR3 has 14 amino acids. CDR3 nucleotide sequence: TGTGCCAGCAGCCAGGACACGGGGGGTGGAGAGCAGTACTTC. Translating it yields CASSQDTGGGEQYF.

This clonotype came up a few times. The J gene is TRBJ2-2, the V gene TRBV2, with D possibly being TRBD1 (5 bases). This CDR3 is 13 amino acids long. Germline lookup yields CDR1 SNHLY and CDR2 FYNNEI. The V gene lost 4 bases and the J gene lost 4 bases, with 7 bases spanning the gap. The CDR3 reads CASSAGFTGELFF. In DNA form, the CDR3 reads TGTGCCAGCAGTGCAGGGTTCACCGGGGAGCTGTTTTTT.

The chain combines TRBV15 with TRBJ2-7; D might be TRBD2 (6 bases). CDR1 and CDR2 from the germline V gene are LNHNV and YYDKDF (reference sequence). The V gene lost 5 bases and the J gene lost 3 bases, with 20 bases spanning the gap. The CDR3 runs to 16 residues. CDR3 sequence: CATSLEGRSLGYEQYF. CDR3 nucleotide sequence: TGTGCCACCAGCTTGGAGGGGCGGTCCCTCGGCTACGAGCAGTACTTC.

This clonotype has just a few counts. The chain joins TRBV6-2 or TRBV6-3 to TRBJ1-6; no clear D gene. The CDR3 is made up of 13 amino acids. V was pared by 7 bases and J by 7 bases, with 11 bases between. CDR1 MNHEY and CDR2 SVGEGT come from the germline V gene. CDR3 coding DNA: TGTGCCAGCAACCCGGACGGAAATTCACCCCTCCACTTT. It specifies CASNPDGNSPLHF.

This clonotype was counted many times. The genes are TRBV12-3 or TRBV12-4 and TRBJ1-5; tentatively, D is TRBD1 (6 bases). The CDR3 has 14 amino acids. V was pared by 6 bases and J by 4 bases, with 13 bases between. CDR3 residues: CASSQQQGNQPQHF. In DNA form, the CDR3 reads TGTGCCAGCAGCCAACAACAGGGAAATCAGCCCCAGCATTTT.

The chain combines TRBV6-6 with TRBJ1-4; no clear D gene. In germline, CDR1 is MNHNY, CDR2 SVGAGI (reference sequence). V lost 0 bases and J lost 8, with 4 bases in between. CDR3 length equals 12 residues. In DNA, the CDR3 is TGTGCCAGCAGTTACTCGGAGGAAAAACTGTTTTTT. Its translation: CASSYSEEKLFF.

This clonotype was recorded only once. This rearrangement joins TRBV6-2 or TRBV6-3 to TRBJ2-1; tentative D call: TRBD2 (5 bases). The germline V gene has CDR1 MNHEY and CDR2 SVGEGT. V dropped 2 bases and J dropped 9 bases, with 14 bases sitting between them. The CDR3 extends over 14 amino acids. The CDR3 sequence: CASSYATLAAEQFF. The CDR3, as DNA: TGTGCCAGCAGTTACGCGACCCTAGCAGCTGAGCAGTTCTTC.

V usage is TRBV12-3 or TRBV12-4 and J usage is TRBJ1-3; no clear D gene. Trimming cost V 6 bases and J 4 bases, with 19 bases left between them. The CDR3 extends over 16 amino acids. The CDR3 sequence is CASSPPRTAGGNTIYF. CDR3 coding DNA: TGTGCCAGCAGCCCTCCTCGGACGGCTGGAGGAAACACCATATATTTT.